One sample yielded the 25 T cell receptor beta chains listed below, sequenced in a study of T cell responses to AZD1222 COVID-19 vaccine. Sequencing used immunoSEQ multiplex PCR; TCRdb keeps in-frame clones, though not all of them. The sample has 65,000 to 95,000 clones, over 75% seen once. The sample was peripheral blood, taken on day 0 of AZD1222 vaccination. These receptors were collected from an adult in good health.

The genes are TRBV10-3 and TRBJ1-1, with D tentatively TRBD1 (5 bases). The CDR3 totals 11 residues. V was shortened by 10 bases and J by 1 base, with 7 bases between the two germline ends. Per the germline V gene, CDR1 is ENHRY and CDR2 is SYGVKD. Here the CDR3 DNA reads TGTGCCACCACAGGGAACACTGAAGCTTTCTTT. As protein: CATTGNTEAFF.

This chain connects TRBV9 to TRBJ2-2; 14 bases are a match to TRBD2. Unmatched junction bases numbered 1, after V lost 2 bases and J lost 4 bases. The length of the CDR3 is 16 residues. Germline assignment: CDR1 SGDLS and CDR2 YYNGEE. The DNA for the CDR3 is TGTGCCAGCAGCGTGGGGACTAGCGGGAGCACCGGGGAGCTGTTTTTT. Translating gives CASSVGTSGSTGELFF. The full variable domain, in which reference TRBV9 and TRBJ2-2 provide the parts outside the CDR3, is DSGVTQTPKHLITATGQRVTLRCSPRSGDLSVYWYQQSLDQGLQFLIQYYNGEERAKGNILERFSAQQFPDLHSELNLSSLELGDSALYFCASSVGTSGSTGELFFGEGSRLTVL.

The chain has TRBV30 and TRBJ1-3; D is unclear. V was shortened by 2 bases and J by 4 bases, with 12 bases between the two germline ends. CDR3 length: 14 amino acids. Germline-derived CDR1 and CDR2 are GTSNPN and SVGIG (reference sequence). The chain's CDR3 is CAWSNGFGGNTIYF. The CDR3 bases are TGTGCCTGGAGTAACGGGTTCGGAGGAAACACCATATATTTT.

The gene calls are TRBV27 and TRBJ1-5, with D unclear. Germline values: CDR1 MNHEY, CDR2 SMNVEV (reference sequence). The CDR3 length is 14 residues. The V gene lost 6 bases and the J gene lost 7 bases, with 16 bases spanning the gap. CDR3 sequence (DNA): TGTGCCAGCAGCACGACTGGGGTTCGGCAGCCCCAGCATTTT. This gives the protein CASSTTGVRQPQHF.

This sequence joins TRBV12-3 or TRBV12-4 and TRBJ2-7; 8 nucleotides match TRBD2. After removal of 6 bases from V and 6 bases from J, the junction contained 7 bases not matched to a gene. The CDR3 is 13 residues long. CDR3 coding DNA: TGTGCCAGCAGCGGGAGACTAGCGCTCGAGCAGTACTTC. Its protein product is CASSGRLALEQYF.

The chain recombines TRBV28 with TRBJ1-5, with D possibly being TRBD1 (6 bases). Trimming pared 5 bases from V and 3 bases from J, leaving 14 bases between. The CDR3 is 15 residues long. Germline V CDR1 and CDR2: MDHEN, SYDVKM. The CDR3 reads CASSARTAPNQPQHF. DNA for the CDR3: TGTGCCAGCAGTGCTAGGACAGCCCCCAATCAGCCCCAGCATTTT.

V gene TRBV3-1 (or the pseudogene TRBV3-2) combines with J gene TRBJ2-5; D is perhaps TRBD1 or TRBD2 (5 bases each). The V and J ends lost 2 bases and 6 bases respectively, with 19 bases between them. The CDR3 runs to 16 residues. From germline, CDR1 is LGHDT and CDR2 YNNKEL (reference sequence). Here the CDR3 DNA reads TGTGCCAGCAGCCAAACTGGGAGAGTGGGGCAAAAGACCCAGTACTTC. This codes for CASSQTGRVGQKTQYF.

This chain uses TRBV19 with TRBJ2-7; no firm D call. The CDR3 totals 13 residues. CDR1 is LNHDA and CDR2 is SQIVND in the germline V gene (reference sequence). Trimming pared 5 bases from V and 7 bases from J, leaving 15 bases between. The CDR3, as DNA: TGTGCCAGTAGTGCCGAAAGGGTAGGGGAGCAGTACTTC. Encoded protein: CASSAERVGEQYF.

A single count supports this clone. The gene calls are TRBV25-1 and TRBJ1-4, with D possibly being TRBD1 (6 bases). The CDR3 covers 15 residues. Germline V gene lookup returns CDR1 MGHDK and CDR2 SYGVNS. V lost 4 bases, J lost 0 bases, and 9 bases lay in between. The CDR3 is CASSGGGATNEKLFF. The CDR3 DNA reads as TGTGCCAGCAGTGGAGGGGGAGCAACTAATGAAAAACTGTTTTTT.

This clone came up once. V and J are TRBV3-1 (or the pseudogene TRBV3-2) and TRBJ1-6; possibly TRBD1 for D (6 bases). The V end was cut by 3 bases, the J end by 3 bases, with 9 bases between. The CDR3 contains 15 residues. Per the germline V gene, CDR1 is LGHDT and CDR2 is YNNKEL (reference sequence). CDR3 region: CASSHRDNYNSPLHF. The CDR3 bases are TGTGCCAGCAGCCACCGGGACAACTATAATTCACCCCTCCACTTT.

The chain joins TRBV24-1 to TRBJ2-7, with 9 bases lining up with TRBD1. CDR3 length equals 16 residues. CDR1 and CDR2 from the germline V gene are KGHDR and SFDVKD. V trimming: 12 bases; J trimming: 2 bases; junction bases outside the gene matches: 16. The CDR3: CAASKPSTGGAYEQYF. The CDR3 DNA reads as TGTGCCGCGTCCAAACCCTCTACAGGGGGCGCCTACGAGCAGTACTTC.

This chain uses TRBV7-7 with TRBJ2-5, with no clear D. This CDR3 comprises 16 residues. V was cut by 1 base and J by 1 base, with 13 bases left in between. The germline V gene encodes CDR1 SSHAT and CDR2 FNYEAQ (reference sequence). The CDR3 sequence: CASSLGGWEPQETQYF. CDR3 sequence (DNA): TGTGCCAGCAGCTTAGGTGGGTGGGAACCCCAAGAGACCCAGTACTTC.

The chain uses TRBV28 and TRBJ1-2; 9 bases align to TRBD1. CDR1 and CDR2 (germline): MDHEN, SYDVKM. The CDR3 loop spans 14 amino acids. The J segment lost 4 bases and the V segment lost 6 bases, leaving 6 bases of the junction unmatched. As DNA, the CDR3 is TGTGCCAGCAGGACGGGACAGGGAAGCTATGGCTACACCTTC. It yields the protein CASRTGQGSYGYTF.

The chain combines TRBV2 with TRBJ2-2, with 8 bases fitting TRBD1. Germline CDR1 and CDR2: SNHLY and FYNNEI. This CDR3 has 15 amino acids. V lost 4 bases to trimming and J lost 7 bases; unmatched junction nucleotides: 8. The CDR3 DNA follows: TGTGCCAGCAGTGCCGACAGGGGACGGGGCGGGGAGCTGTTTTTT. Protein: CASSADRGRGGELFF.

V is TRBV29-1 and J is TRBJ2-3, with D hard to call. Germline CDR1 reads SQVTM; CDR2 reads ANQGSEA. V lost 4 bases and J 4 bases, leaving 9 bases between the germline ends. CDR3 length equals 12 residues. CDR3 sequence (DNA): TGCAGCGTTGTTGGCGTTTCAGATACGCAGTATTTT. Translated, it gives CSVVGVSDTQYF.

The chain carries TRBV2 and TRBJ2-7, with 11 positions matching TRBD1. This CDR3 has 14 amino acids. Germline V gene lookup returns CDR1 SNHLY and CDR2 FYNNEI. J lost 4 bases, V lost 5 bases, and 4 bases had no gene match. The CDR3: CASSTGTGGYEQYF. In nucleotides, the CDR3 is TGTGCCAGCAGTACCGGGACAGGGGGTTACGAGCAGTACTTC.

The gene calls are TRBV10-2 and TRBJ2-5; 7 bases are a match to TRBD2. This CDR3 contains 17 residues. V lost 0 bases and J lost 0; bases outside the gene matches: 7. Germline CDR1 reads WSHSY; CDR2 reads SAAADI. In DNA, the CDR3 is TGCGCCAGCAGTGAGTCTCGACTAGCCCTGTACCAAGAGACCCAGTACTTC. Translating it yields CASSESRLALYQETQYF.

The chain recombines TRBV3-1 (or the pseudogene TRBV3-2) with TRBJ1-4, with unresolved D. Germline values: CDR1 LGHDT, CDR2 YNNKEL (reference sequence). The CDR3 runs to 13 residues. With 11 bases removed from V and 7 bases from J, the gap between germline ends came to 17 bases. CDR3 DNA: TGTGCCTGCGGGAACCCCCGGGCTGAAAAACTGTTTTTT. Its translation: CACGNPRAEKLFF.

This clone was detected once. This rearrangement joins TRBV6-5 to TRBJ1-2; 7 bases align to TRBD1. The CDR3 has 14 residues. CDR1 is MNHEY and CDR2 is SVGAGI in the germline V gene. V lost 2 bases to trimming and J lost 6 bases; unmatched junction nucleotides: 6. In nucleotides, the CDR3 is TGTGCCAGCAGTTACCAGGGGGGCAACGATGGCTACACCTTC. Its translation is CASSYQGGNDGYTF.

The CDR3 DNA sequence: TGTGCCAGCAGCTTGGTGGACTTTTACAATGAGCAGTTCTTC. It encodes CASSLVDFYNEQFF. V gene TRBV7-8 combines with J gene TRBJ2-1, with D perhaps matching TRBD2 (5 bases). Trimming took off 3 bases at V and 4 bases at J, with 10 bases between the two ends. Germline V lookup: CDR1 SGHVS, CDR2 FQNEAQ. The CDR3 has 14 amino acids.

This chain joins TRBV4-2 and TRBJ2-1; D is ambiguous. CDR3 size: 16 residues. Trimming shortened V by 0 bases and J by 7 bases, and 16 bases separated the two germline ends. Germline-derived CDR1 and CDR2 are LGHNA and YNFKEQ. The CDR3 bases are TGTGCCAGCAGCCAAGATAGGACCGCTGGATTGAATGAGCAGTTCTTC. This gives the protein CASSQDRTAGLNEQFF.

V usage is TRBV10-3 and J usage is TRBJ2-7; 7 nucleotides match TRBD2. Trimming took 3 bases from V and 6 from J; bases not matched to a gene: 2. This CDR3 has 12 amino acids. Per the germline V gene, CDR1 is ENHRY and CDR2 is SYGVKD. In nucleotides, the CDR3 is TGTGCCATCAGTGAACTAGCGTTCGAGCAGTACTTC. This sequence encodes CAISELAFEQYF.

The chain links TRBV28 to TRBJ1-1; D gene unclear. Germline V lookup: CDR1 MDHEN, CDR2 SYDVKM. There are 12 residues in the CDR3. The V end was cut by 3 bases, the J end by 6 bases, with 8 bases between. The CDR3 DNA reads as TGTGCCAGCAGTTTTTATGGCGCTGAAGCTTTCTTT. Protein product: CASSFYGAEAFF.

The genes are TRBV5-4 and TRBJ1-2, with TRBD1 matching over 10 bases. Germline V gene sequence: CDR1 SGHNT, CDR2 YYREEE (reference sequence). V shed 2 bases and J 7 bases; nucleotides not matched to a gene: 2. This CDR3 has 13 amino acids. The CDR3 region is CASSFGTGAGYTF. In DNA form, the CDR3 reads TGTGCCAGCAGCTTCGGGACAGGGGCTGGCTACACCTTC.

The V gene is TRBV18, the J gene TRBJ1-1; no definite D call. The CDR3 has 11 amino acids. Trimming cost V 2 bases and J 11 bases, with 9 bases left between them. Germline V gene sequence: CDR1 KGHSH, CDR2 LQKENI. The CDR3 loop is CASSPSSRAFF. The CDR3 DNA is TGTGCCAGCTCACCATCCAGTCGGGCTTTCTTT.